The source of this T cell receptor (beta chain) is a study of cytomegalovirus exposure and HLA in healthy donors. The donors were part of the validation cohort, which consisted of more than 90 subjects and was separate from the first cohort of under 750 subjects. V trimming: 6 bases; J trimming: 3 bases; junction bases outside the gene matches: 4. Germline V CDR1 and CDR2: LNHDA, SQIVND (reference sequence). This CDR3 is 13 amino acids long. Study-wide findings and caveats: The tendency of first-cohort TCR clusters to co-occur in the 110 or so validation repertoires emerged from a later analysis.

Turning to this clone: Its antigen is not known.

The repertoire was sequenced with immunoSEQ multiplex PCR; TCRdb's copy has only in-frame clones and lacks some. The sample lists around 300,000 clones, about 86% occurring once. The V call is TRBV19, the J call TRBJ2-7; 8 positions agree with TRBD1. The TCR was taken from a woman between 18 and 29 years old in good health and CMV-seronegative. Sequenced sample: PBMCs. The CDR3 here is CASRNRGDYEQYF. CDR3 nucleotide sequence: TGTGCCAGTAGGAACAGGGGGGACTACGAGCAGTACTTC.